The clone carrying this T cell receptor (beta chain) was counted a few times. The antigen remains undetermined. The entry originates in a study of cytomegalovirus exposure and HLA in healthy donors. It was with 60 Vbeta and 13 Jbeta primers that the PCR ran. Generated by immunoSEQ multiplex PCR, the TCRdb table keeps only in-frame clones and is missing some. The profile shows 120,000 or so clones, 81% of them singletons. Study-level results: V- and J-gene trimming of TCR beta was linked (in a later analysis) to a missense DCLRE1C variant. Cytomegalovirus status was reportedly diagnosed by the classifier with high sensitivity and specificity. There were about 160 TCR beta chains listed as cytomegalovirus-associated.

The source is a man aged 18 to 30 in good health and CMV-seronegative. Sequencing input: PBMCs.

CDR3: CASHPYKINYNEQFF. In DNA form, the CDR3 reads TGTGCCAGCCACCCGTACAAAATAAACTACAATGAGCAGTTCTTC. The chain couples TRBV11-2 to TRBJ2-1; D unresolved. This CDR3 comprises 15 residues. Trimming stripped 8 bases from V and 3 bases from J, with 17 bases between. Germline V gene lookup returns CDR1 SGHAT and CDR2 FQNNGV.